These 11 T cell receptor beta chains originate from one sample sequenced in a study of OX40 agonist ivuxolimab in advanced cancers. The repertoire was sequenced with immunoSEQ multiplex PCR; TCRdb's copy has only in-frame clones and lacks some. The sample includes about 50,000 clones, roughly nine tenths seen only once; the top ten take around 6%. Source: CD4+ or CD8+ T cells sorted from blood, taken in a trial of the OX40 agonist ivuxolimab. The receptors shown here come from an adult with an advanced solid tumor such as melanoma, head and neck, liver or kidney cancer.

About this clone itself: A read error may account for a junction end that differs from germline. The J gene is TRBJ1-1, the V gene TRBV13, with a tentative D call TRBD1 (6 bases). Germline loops: CDR1 PRHDT, CDR2 FYEKMQ (reference sequence). This CDR3 contains 13 residues. In DNA, the CDR3 is TGTGCCAGCAACTTAGGGGGGAACACTGAAGCTTTCTTT. It encodes CASNLGGNTEAFF.

V usage is TRBV21-1 and J usage is TRBJ2-1; TRBD1, the D gene given by the table, was not confirmed from the DNA. TRBV21-1 is given as a pseudogene. The CDR3 spans 17 residues. In nucleotides, the CDR3 is TGTGCCAGCACCCCGGAGGAGCGGACAGGGGACGGGGATGAGCAGTTCTTC. This gives the protein CASTPEERTGDGDEQFF.

A single count supports this clone. CDR3 DNA: TGTGCCAGCAGTTCCCCTTCTAGACTAGCGGGGGAAGAGACCCAGTACTTC. This gives the protein CASSSPSRLAGEETQYF. The chain has TRBV11-2 and TRBJ2-5; 12 bases fit TRBD2. The J segment lost 3 bases and the V segment lost 6 bases, leaving 11 bases of the junction unmatched. Germline V gene lookup returns CDR1 SGHAT and CDR2 FQNNGV. This CDR3 has 17 residues.

This chain joins TRBV7-8 and TRBJ1-3, with D perhaps TRBD1 (6 bases). The V gene's germline CDR1 is SGHVS and CDR2 FQNEAQ. This CDR3 is 14 amino acids long. The V and J ends lost 5 bases and 3 bases respectively, with 11 bases between them. This chain's CDR3 is CASSEGGLGNTIYF. The CDR3, as DNA: TGTGCCAGCAGCGAGGGGGGCCTTGGAAACACCATATATTTT.

Only one count was recorded for this clone. V and J are TRBV5-6 and TRBJ2-7, with D hard to call. V lost 0 bases to trimming and J lost 2 bases, with 9 bases between them. The CDR3 contains 14 residues. Germline V gene data show CDR1 as SGHDT and CDR2 as YYEEEE. CDR3 sequence reads: CASSLGGTPYEQYF. For the CDR3, the DNA is TGTGCCAGCAGCTTGGGGGGTACTCCCTACGAGCAGTACTTC.

The V and J genes are TRBV7-3 and TRBJ2-2, with D hard to call. Trimming stripped 5 bases from V and 2 bases from J, with 3 bases between. CDR1 is SGHTA and CDR2 is FQGTGA in the germline V gene. This CDR3 has 12 amino acids. The CDR3 loop is CASSPNTGELFF. As DNA, the CDR3 is TGTGCCAGCAGCCCAAACACCGGGGAGCTGTTTTTT.

The gene calls are TRBV19 and TRBJ2-1; 9 positions match TRBD2. This CDR3 comprises 16 residues. Looked up from germline, CDR1 is LNHDA and CDR2 is SQIVND (reference sequence). The trim removed 1 base at V and 5 bases at J, leaving 6 bases unmatched. As DNA, the CDR3 is TGTGCCAGTAGTATAGGAGCGGGAGGCCCAAACAATGAGCAGTTCTTC. It specifies CASSIGAGGPNNEQFF.

The V and J genes are TRBV5-5 and TRBJ2-6; D not certain. Between the trimmed V and J ends, which lost 7 bases and 5 bases, there was a span of 22 bases. Germline loops: CDR1 SGHKS, CDR2 YYEKEE (reference sequence). The CDR3 extends over 17 amino acids. CDR3 nucleotide sequence: TGTGCCAGCCTCTCGAATGTCGCACAAAGTCGGGCCAACGTCCTGACTTTC. Translating it yields CASLSNVAQSRANVLTF. The whole variable domain, remainder taken from reference TRBV5-5 and TRBJ2-6, is DAGVTQSPTHLIKTRGQQVTLRCSPISGHKSVSWYQQVLGQGPQFIFQYYEKEERGRGNFPDRFSARQFPNYSSELNVNALLLGDSALYLCASLSNVAQSRANVLTFGAGSRLTVL.

This clone was counted a single time. This rearrangement joins TRBV6-6 to TRBJ2-5, with TRBD1 matching over 7 bases. The J segment lost 5 bases and the V segment lost 0 bases, leaving 6 bases of the junction unmatched. There are 15 residues in the CDR3. CDR1 is MNHNY, CDR2 SVGAGI, per germline (reference sequence). CDR3 sequence (DNA): TGTGCCAGCAGTTACTCAGGGGGCAGGGCTGAGACCCAGTACTTC. Its translation: CASSYSGGRAETQYF.

The chain joins TRBV7-2 to TRBJ2-7, with D possibly TRBD2 on 5 matching bases. V was shortened by 4 bases and J by 4 bases, with 14 bases between the two germline ends. Germline assignment: CDR1 SGHTA and CDR2 FQGNSA. This CDR3 is 14 amino acids long. The CDR3 sequence: CASSSGMTVYEQYF. The CDR3 nucleotides read TGTGCCAGCAGCTCGGGAATGACGGTTTACGAGCAGTACTTC.

The chain links TRBV13 to TRBJ2-7, with D maybe TRBD1 (6 bases). Germline CDR1 and CDR2: PRHDT and FYEKMQ (reference sequence). The CDR3 sequence is 13 residues long. V lost 5 bases and J 2 bases, leaving 10 bases between the germline ends. DNA for the CDR3: TGTGCCAGCAGCGAGGACAGAGCCTACGAGCAGTACTTC. This gives the protein CASSEDRAYEQYF. Using reference TRBV13 and TRBJ2-7 for the parts outside the CDR3, the full variable domain is AAGVIQSPRHLIKEKRETATLKCYPIPRHDTVYWYQQGPGQDPQFLISFYEKMQSDKGSIPDRFSAQQFSDYHSELNMSSLELGDSALYFCASSEDRAYEQYFGPGTRLTVT.